A selection of T cell receptor beta chains follows, all from one sample in a study of blood T cell repertoires in COVID-19. Clones were read by immunoSEQ multiplex PCR, and TCRdb kept only the in-frame ones, dropping some. The sample lists 250,000 to 350,000 clones; about nine tenths were seen once. Specimen: PBMCs or T cells enriched from blood (not recorded which). These receptors all stem from a man in his sixties who had recovered from COVID-19. The CDR3 runs from the conserved cysteine through the conserved F or W.

cdr3_aa: CASSRDRLVMNTEAFF
v_call: TRBV7-8

cdr3_aa: CAWSASAAPRVMQYF
v_call: TRBV30

cdr3_aa: CASSPPGGQPQHF
v_call: TRBV18

cdr3_aa: CASSLEGRNTEAFF
v_call: TRBV5-1

cdr3_aa: CASSLTGSVDEQFF
v_call: TRBV7-3

cdr3_aa: CASSQMAGDTEAFF
v_call: TRBV3-1/TRBV3-2

cdr3_aa: CATSRDSAPGVTQYF
v_call: TRBV15

cdr3_aa: CASSDHRGGVTDTQYF
v_call: TRBV7-9

cdr3_aa: CASSQATQTPENEQFF
v_call: TRBV4-3

cdr3_aa: CASSRGLYEAFF
v_call: TRBV19

cdr3_aa: CAISEDPTREGNQPQHF
v_call: TRBV10-3

cdr3_aa: CASSLPGQASNYGYTF
v_call: TRBV5-4

cdr3_aa: CASSPTQNTEAFF
v_call: TRBV18

cdr3_aa: CASSIGQGIYSPLHF
v_call: TRBV5-1

cdr3_aa: CASSLGSLVGTGSTDTQYF
v_call: TRBV11-3

cdr3_aa: CASSLGGGTDTQYF
v_call: TRBV5-6

cdr3_aa: CASSSREFWETQYF
v_call: TRBV6-5

cdr3_aa: CASSLAGRDSPLHF
v_call: TRBV7-2

cdr3_aa: CASSLGWGLAENEQFF
v_call: TRBV27

cdr3_aa: CASSSSALIGNTIYF
v_call: TRBV19

cdr3_aa: CAISEPAQGKPQHF
v_call: TRBV10-3

cdr3_aa: CASSSGPKTEAFF
v_call: TRBV6-5

cdr3_aa: CASSFPAGIYNEQFF
v_call: TRBV7-9

cdr3_aa: CASSPMAQVGYTF
v_call: TRBV18

cdr3_aa: CASSVRVSAKGTDTQYF
v_call: TRBV9

cdr3_aa: CASSWTSRGEQFF
v_call: TRBV2

cdr3_aa: CASSRQGGGEQYF
v_call: TRBV2

cdr3_aa: CASSQGSGREGTEAFF
v_call: TRBV4-1

cdr3_aa: CASSQGQPQHF
v_call: TRBV6-2/TRBV6-3

cdr3_aa: CAWSVGSGKLVTQYF
v_call: TRBV30

cdr3_aa: CASSLETGGLETQYF
v_call: TRBV7-8

cdr3_aa: CASSVGLGETQYF
v_call: TRBV2

cdr3_aa: CASSELGFPFIGGAGYNEQFF
v_call: TRBV2

cdr3_aa: CASSPYRVGGTEAFF
v_call: TRBV7-9

cdr3_aa: CAWSGLGNTIYF
v_call: TRBV30

cdr3_aa: CASSPPSLLAGGPYEQYF
v_call: TRBV6-2/TRBV6-3

cdr3_aa: CASSLGGLAGARVKYF
v_call: TRBV13

cdr3_aa: CASSHSGGGETQYF
v_call: TRBV6-5

cdr3_aa: CAWSVVDGGPNTEAFF
v_call: TRBV30

cdr3_aa: CASSPRQGSYGYTF
v_call: TRBV7-9

cdr3_aa: CASSVGGRADEQYF
v_call: TRBV9

cdr3_aa: CASSNRYSGNTIYF
v_call: TRBV9

cdr3_aa: CASRGPAVNQPQHF
v_call: TRBV19

cdr3_aa: CASRVQRDTQYF
v_call: TRBV18

cdr3_aa: CASSYPPGLAGNYEQYF
v_call: TRBV6-2/TRBV6-3

cdr3_aa: CASTYSGGTGNTIYF
v_call: TRBV7-9

cdr3_aa: CASSLGGTATASTDTQYF
v_call: TRBV7-6

cdr3_aa: CASTPGQENQPQHF
v_call: TRBV19

cdr3_aa: CASSVGGASGETQYF
v_call: TRBV9

cdr3_aa: CSVTLGSTSTDTQYF
v_call: TRBV29-1

cdr3_aa: CASGKFSGGTNTGELFF
v_call: TRBV4-1

cdr3_aa: CASSPGGYGSDTQYF
v_call: TRBV7-9

cdr3_aa: CASSLRTSGVSGSEGNEQFF
v_call: TRBV18

cdr3_aa: CASSIFRGRGQQETQYF
v_call: TRBV19